The following is a T cell receptor (beta chain) sequence with its context. What it binds is not known. This specimen belongs to a study of OX40 agonist ivuxolimab in advanced cancers. Study observations and caveats: CD4+ and CD8+ blood T cells expanded clonally by week 6 at 0.1 to 3.0 mg/kg.

Sequencing was performed with immunoSEQ multiplex PCR; in TCRdb, only in-frame clones are kept and a portion is missing. Of over 55,000 clones listed, 80% to 90% are singletons. V was trimmed by 4 bases and J by 4 bases, leaving 14 bases between them. This CDR3 region has 14 residues. CDR1 and CDR2 (germline): SGDLS, YYNGEE. This clonotype originated in an adult with an advanced solid tumor such as melanoma, head and neck, liver or kidney cancer. The sample in question was CD4+ or CD8+ T cells sorted from blood, obtained in a trial of the OX40 agonist ivuxolimab. The chain links TRBV9 to TRBJ1-2; unclear D gene. CDR3 bases: TGTGCCAGCAGCACCATGGGCAGTTCCTATGGCTACACCTTC. Its protein product is CASSTMGSSYGYTF.